This TCR beta chain was observed in a study of a mutant IDH1 vaccine in newly diagnosed glioma. Study-level information: Patients received eight vaccinations in weeks 1, 3, 5, 7, 11, 15, 19, 23. Treated patients showed a male proportion of approximately 62%, a female proportion of about 40%, and a mean age of 40.4 years. Patients were started on vaccination 4-6 weeks after radiotherapy alone, or with temozolomide cycles. General observations from the study: Altogether, 93.3% of patients exhibited vaccine-induced immune responses.

Time point noted: week 5, during vaccination. Every vaccination contained 300 ug of the mutant IDH1 20-mer peptide and was paired with topical imiquimod. This clone has only one observation. The antigen is undetermined. Repertoires were generated with immunoSEQ multiplex PCR, while TCRdb's copy carries only in-frame clones and drops some. The table includes more than 10,000 clones, about nine tenths detected once. This sequence was found in a woman in her forties with glioma. Some clones in this sample may be carry-over from other donors' samples. The specimen comprised PBMCs, sampled from a glioma patient whose treatment included an IDH1 peptide vaccine.

The CDR3 DNA reads as TGTGCCAGCAGTTTCACAGGGGCGAATGAAAAACTGTTTTTT. This sequence encodes CASSFTGANEKLFF. This sequence joins TRBV6-6 and TRBJ1-4; TRBD1 matches 7 bases. The V and J ends lost 4 bases and 5 bases, in that order; junction bases with no gene match: 4. The CDR3 has 14 residues. CDR1 and CDR2 (germline): MNHNY, SVGAGI (reference sequence).